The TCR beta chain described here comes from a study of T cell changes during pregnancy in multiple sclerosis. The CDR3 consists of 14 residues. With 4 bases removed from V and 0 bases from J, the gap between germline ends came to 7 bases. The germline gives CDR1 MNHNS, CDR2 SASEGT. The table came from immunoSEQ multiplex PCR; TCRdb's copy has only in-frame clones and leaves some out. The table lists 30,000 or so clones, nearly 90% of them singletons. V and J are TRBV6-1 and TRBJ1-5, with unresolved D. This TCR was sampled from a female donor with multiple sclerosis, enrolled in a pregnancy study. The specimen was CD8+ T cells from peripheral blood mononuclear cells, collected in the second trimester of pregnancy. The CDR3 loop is CASSALYSNQPQHF. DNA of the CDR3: TGTGCCAGCAGTGCCCTATATAGCAATCAGCCCCAGCATTTT.